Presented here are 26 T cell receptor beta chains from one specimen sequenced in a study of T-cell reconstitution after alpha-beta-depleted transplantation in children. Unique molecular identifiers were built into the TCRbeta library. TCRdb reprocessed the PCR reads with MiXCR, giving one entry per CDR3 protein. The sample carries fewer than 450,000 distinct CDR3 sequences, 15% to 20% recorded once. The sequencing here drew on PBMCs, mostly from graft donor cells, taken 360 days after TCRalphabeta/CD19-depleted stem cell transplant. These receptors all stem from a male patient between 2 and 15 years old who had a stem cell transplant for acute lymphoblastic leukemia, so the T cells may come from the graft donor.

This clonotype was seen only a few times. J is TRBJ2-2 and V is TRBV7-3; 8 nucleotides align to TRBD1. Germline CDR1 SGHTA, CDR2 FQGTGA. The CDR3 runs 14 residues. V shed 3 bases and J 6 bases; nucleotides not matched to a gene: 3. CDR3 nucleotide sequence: TGTGCCAGCAGCTTTGACAGGGGCCCCGGGGAGCTGTTTTTT. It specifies CASSFDRGPGELFF.

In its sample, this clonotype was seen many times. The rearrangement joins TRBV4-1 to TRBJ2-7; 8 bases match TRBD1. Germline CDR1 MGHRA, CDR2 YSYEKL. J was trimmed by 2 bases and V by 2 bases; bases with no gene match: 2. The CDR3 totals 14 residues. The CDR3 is CASSQTGGPYEQYF. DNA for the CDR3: TGCGCCAGCAGCCAAACAGGGGGTCCCTACGAGCAGTACTTC.

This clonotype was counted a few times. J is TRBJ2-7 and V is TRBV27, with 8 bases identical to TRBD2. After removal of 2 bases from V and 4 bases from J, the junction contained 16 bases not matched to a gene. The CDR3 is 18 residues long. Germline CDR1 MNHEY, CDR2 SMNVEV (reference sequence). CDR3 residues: CASSLGATGTRGGYEQYF. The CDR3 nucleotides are TGTGCCAGCAGTTTAGGCGCAACAGGGACGCGCGGGGGGTACGAGCAGTACTTC.

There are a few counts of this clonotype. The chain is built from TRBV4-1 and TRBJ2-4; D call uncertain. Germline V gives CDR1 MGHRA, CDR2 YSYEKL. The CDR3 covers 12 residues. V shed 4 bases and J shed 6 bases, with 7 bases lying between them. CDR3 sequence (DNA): TGCGCCAGCAGCCTCATAGGAAACATTCAGTACTTC. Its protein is CASSLIGNIQYF.

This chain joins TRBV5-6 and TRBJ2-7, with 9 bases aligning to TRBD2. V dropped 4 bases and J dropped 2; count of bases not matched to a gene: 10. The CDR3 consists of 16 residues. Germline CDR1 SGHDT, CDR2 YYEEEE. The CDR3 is CASSLSGLAFPYEQYF. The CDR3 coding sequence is TGTGCCAGCAGCCTGAGCGGACTAGCGTTCCCCTACGAGCAGTACTTC.

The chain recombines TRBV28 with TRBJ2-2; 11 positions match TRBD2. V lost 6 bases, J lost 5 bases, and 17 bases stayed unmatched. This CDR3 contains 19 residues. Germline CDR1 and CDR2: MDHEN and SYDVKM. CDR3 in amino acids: CASSYRDLSGRGETGELFF. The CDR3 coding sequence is TGTGCCAGCAGCTACAGGGATCTTAGCGGGAGGGGGGAGACCGGGGAGCTGTTTTTT.

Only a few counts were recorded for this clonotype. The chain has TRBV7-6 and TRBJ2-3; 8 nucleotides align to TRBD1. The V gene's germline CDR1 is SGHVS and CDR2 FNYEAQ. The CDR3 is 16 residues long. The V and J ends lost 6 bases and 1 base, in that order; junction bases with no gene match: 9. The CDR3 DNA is TGTGCCAGCAGTCCAACCCCAGGGGGCCGCACAGATACGCAGTATTTT. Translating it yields CASSPTPGGRTDTQYF.

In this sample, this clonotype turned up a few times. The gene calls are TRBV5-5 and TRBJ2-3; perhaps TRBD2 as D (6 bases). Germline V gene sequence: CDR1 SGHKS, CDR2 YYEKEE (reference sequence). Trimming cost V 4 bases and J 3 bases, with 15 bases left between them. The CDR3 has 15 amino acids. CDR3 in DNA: TGTGCCAGCAGCCCCTCCGGAGGGCTGACAGATACGCAGTATTTT. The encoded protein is CASSPSGGLTDTQYF. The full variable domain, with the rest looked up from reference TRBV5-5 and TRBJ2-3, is DAGVTQSPTHLIKTRGQQVTLRCSPISGHKSVSWYQQVLGQGPQFIFQYYEKEERGRGNFPDRFSARQFPNYSSELNVNALLLGDSALYLCASSPSGGLTDTQYFGPGTRLTVL.

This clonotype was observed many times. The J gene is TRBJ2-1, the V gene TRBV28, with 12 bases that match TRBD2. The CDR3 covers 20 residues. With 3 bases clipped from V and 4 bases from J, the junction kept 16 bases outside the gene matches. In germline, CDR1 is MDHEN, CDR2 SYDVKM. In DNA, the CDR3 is TGTGCCAGCAGTTTTCCTCGACTAGCGGGAGCAGAAGGGCGGTACAATGAGCAGTTCTTC. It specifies CASSFPRLAGAEGRYNEQFF.

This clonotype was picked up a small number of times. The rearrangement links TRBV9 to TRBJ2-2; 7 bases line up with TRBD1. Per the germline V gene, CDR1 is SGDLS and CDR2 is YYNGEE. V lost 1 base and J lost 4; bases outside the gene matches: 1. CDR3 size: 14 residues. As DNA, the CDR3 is TGTGCCAGCAGCGTAAGGACAGGCACCGGGGAGCTGTTTTTT. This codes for CASSVRTGTGELFF.

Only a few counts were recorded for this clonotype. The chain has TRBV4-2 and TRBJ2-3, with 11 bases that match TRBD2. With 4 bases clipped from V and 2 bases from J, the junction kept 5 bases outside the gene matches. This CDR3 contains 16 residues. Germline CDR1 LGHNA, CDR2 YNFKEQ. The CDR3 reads CASSRSGLAVTDTQYF. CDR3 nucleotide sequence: TGTGCCAGCAGCCGCTCGGGACTAGCGGTCACAGATACGCAGTATTTT.

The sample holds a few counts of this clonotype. The CDR3 bases are TGCAGTGCTAGGGGCATACCCTACGAGCAGTACTTC. Its protein is CSARGIPYEQYF. This rearrangement joins TRBV20-1 to TRBJ2-7; D remains ambiguous. The CDR3 loop spans 12 amino acids. V was trimmed by 3 bases and J by 2 bases, leaving 8 bases between them. In germline, CDR1 is DFQATT, CDR2 SNEGSKA (reference sequence).

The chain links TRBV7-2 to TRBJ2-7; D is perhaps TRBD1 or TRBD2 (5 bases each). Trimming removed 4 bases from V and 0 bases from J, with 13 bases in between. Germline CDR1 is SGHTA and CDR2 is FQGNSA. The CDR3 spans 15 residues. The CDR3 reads CASSSRPGSSYEQYF. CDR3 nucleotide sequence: TGTGCCAGCAGCTCCCGACCAGGGAGCTCCTACGAGCAGTACTTC.

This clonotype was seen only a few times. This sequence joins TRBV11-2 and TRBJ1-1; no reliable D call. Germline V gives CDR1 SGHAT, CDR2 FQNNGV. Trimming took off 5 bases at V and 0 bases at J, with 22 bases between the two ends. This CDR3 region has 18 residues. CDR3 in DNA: TGTGCCAGCAGCCCAAGTGGTGGTGTGGGCGCCCTGAACACTGAAGCTTTCTTT. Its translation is CASSPSGGVGALNTEAFF.

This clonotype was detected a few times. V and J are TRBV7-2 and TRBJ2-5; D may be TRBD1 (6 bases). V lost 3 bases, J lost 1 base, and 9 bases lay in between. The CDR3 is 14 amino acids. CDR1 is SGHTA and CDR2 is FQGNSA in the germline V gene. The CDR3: CASSFQGSQETQYF. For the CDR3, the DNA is TGTGCCAGCAGCTTCCAGGGGAGCCAAGAGACCCAGTACTTC.

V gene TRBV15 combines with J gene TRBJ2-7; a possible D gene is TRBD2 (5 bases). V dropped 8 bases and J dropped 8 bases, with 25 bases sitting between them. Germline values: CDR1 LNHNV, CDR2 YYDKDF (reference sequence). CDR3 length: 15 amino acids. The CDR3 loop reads CATERTRGNGAQQYF. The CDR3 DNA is TGTGCCACCGAGAGGACCCGGGGAAACGGTGCTCAGCAGTACTTC.

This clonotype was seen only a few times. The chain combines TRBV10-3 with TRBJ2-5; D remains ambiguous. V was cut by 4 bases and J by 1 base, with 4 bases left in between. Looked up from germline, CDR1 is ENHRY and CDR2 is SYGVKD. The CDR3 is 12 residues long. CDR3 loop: CAISATQETQYF. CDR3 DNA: TGTGCCATCAGTGCTACCCAAGAGACCCAGTACTTC.

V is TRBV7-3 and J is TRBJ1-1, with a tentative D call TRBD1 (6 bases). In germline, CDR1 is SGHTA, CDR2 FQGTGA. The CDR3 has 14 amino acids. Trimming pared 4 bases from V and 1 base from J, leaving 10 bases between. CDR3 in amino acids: CASSWQTGNTEAFF. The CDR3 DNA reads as TGTGCCAGCAGCTGGCAGACAGGGAACACTGAAGCTTTCTTT.

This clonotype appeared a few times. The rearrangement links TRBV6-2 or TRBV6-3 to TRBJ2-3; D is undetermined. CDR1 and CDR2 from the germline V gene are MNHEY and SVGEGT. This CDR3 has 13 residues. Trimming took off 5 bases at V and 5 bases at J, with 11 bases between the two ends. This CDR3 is CASSTTTEDTQYF. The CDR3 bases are TGTGCCAGCAGTACCACTACTGAAGATACGCAGTATTTT.

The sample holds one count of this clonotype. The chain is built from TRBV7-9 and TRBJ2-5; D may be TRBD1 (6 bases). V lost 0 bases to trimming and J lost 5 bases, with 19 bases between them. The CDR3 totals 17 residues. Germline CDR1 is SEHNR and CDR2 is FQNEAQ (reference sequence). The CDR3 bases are TGTGCCAGCAGCTTAGCCCAGCGGACAGTCCTGGGGGAGACCCAGTACTTC. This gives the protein CASSLAQRTVLGETQYF.

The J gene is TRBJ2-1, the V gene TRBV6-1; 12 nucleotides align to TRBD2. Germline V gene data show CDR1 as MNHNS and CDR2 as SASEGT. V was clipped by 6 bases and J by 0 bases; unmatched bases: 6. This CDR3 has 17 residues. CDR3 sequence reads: CASRSLAGGSSYNEQFF. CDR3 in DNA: TGTGCCAGCAGGTCCCTAGCGGGAGGGAGCTCCTACAATGAGCAGTTCTTC.

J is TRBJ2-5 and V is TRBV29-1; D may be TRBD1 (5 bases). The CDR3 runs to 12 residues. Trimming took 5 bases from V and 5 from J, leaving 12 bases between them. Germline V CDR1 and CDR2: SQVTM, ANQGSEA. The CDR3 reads CSVSREKETQYF. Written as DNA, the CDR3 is TGCAGCGTTAGCAGGGAAAAGGAGACCCAGTACTTC.

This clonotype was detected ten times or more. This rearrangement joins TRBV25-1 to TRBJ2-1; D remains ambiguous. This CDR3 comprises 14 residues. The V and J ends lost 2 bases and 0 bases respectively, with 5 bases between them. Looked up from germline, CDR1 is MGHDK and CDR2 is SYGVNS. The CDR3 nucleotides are TGTGCCAGCAGTGAAGACCGCTCCTACAATGAGCAGTTCTTC. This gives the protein CASSEDRSYNEQFF. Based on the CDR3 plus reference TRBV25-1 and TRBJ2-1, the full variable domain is EADIYQTPRYLVIGTGKKITLECSQTMGHDKMYWYQQDPGMELHLIHYSYGVNSTEKGDLSSESTVSRIRTEHFPLTLESARPSHTSQYLCASSEDRSYNEQFFGPGTRLTVL.

The CDR3 bases are TGTGCCAGCAGTGAAGCTGGCGCGTTCAAAGAGACCCAGTACTTC. Residues: CASSEAGAFKETQYF. The chain uses TRBV6-1 and TRBJ2-5; D is ambiguous. V gave up 0 bases and J gave up 3 bases, with 11 bases separating them. This CDR3 spans 15 amino acids. Germline CDR1 and CDR2: MNHNS and SASEGT.

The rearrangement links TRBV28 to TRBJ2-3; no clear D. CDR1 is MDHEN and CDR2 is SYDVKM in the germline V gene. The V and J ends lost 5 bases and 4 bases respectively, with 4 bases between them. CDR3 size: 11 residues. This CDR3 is CASSNADTQYF. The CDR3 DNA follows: TGTGCCAGCAGTAACGCAGATACGCAGTATTTT.

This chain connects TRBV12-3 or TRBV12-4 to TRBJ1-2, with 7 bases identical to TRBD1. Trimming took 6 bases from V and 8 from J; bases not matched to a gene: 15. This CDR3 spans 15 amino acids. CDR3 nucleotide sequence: TGTGCCAGCAGCACCCGGACAGGTGGGGAGAGGGGCTACACCTTC. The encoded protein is CASSTRTGGERGYTF.